This entry lists 5 T cell receptor beta chains sequenced from one sample in a study of blood T cell repertoires in COVID-19. Libraries were prepared by immunoSEQ multiplex PCR; TCRdb keeps only in-frame clonotypes and omits some of them. The sample holds roughly 72,000 clones; 75% to 85% are singletons and the top ten take 15% to 20%. The sequencing sample was made of peripheral blood. The receptors were sampled from a man between 65 and 79 years old who had recovered from COVID-19.

V and J are TRBV18 and TRBJ2-7; TRBD1 matches at 7 bases. J gave up 9 bases and V 6 bases, and 14 bases lay outside the gene matches. Germline CDR1 reads KGHSH; CDR2 reads LQKENI. The CDR3 sequence is 14 residues long. In DNA, the CDR3 is TGTGCCAGCTCGCCAATAACGACAGGGCGCGGGCAGTACTTC. This translates into CASSPITTGRGQYF.

The chain employs TRBV30 and TRBJ1-5; perhaps TRBD1 as D (5 bases). The CDR3 is 12 amino acids. Trimming took off 1 base at V and 4 bases at J, with 5 bases between the two ends. Germline CDR1 reads GTSNPN; CDR2 reads SVGIG (reference sequence). CDR3 residues: CAWSGQNQPQHF. In DNA, the CDR3 is TGTGCCTGGAGTGGACAGAATCAGCCCCAGCATTTT.

The genes are TRBV28 and TRBJ1-5; maybe TRBD1 (5 bases). The V gene lost 2 bases and the J gene lost 5 bases, with 7 bases spanning the gap. This CDR3 spans 13 amino acids. Germline V CDR1 and CDR2: MDHEN, SYDVKM. The CDR3: CASSLGRDQPQHF. CDR3 in DNA: TGTGCCAGCAGTTTAGGCAGGGATCAGCCCCAGCATTTT.

The rearrangement uses TRBV2 and TRBJ2-1; 9 bases are a match to TRBD2. The CDR3 loop spans 15 amino acids. V gave up 4 bases and J gave up 9 bases; unmatched junction bases: 10. Germline V CDR1 and CDR2: SNHLY, FYNNEI. CDR3 DNA: TGTGCCAGCAGTGTTTCGGTAGCGGGAGCTGGTGAGCAGTTCTTC. It codes for CASSVSVAGAGEQFF.

This clone was found a few times. J is TRBJ1-5 and V is TRBV28; D perhaps matches TRBD1 (5 bases). Germline CDR1 reads MDHEN; CDR2 reads SYDVKM. CDR3 length: 13 amino acids. Trimming removed 7 bases at V and 6 bases at J, with 13 bases between. The CDR3 DNA is TGTGCCAGCAATCCGTCCGGGGGTCAGCCCCAGCATTTT. The encoded protein is CASNPSGGQPQHF. The complete variable domain, with remaining parts taken from reference TRBV28 and TRBJ1-5, reads DVKVTQSSRYLVKRTGEKVFLECVQDMDHENMFWYRQDPGLGLRLIYFSYDVKMKEKGDIPEGYSVSREKKERFSLILESASTNQTSMYLCASNPSGGQPQHFGDGTRLSIL.